Listed here is a single TCR beta chain. This sample also contains other DNA sequences that code for the same CDR3. The data originate from a study of blood T cell repertoires in COVID-19. CDR1 and CDR2 (germline): MDHEN, SYDVKM. The CDR3 contains 12 residues. V was shortened by 3 bases and J by 5 bases, with 7 bases between the two germline ends. Method: immunoSEQ multiplex PCR; TCRdb's copy keeps in-frame clones and lacks some. Seen here are over 250,000 clones, 70% to 90% observed once, and the top ten hold around 0.9%. The receptor's source is a woman aged 30 to 39 who had recovered from COVID-19. Sequencing was done on a sample of PBMCs or T cells enriched from blood (not recorded which). The chain employs TRBV28 and TRBJ1-2; D is uncertain. The CDR3 sequence is CASSLSGYGYTF. In DNA, the CDR3 is TGTGCCAGCAGTTTGTCCGGGTATGGCTACACCTTC.